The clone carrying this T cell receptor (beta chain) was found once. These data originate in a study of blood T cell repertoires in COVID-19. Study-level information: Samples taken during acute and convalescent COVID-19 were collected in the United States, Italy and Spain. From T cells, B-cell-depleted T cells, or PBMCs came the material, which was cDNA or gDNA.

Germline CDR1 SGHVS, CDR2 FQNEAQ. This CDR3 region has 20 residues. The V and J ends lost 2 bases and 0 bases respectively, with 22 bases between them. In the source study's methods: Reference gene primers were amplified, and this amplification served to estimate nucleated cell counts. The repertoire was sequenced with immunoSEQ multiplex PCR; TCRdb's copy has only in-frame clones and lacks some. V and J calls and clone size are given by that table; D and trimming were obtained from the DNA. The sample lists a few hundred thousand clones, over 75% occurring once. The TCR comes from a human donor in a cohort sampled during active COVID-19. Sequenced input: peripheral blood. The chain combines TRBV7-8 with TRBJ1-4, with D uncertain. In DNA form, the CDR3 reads TGTGCCAGCAGCTTAAATCGCCCGGAGGCACATTTTGCAACTAATGAAAAACTGTTTTTT. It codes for CASSLNRPEAHFATNEKLFF.